A selection of T cell receptor beta chains follows, all from one sample in a study of early T cells in non-severe SARS-CoV-2 infection. TCRdb passed the 5' RACE reads through MiXCR, listing each CDR3 protein once. Of 55,000 to 75,000 distinct CDR3 sequences in the sample, approximately 6.1% were seen once. Sequences were derived from whole blood, sampled at baseline. These TCRs come from an adult who was a healthcare worker with PCR-confirmed SARS-CoV-2 infection or an uninfected control (not recorded which). Each CDR3 is given with its conserved first and last residue. A D gene is named only where the DNA matches it firmly. Size tells how often a clone was seen (once, few, many) or the class of an expanded clone, and some rows leave it out.

>many|TRBV20-1|-|TRBJ2-1
TGCAGTACGTACAATGAGCAGTTCTTC
CSTYNEQFF
>-|TRBV25-1|TRBD1|TRBJ1-1
TGTGCCAGCACCCACAGGGGGACTGAAGCTTTCTTT
CASTHRGTEAFF
>many|TRBV6-5|-|TRBJ1-1
TGTGCCAGCAATTCGCGGACGTCAAAAGCTTTCTTT
CASNSRTSKAFF
>many|TRBV7-2|-|TRBJ1-1
TGTGCCAGCAGCAAACCGGGATTTGAAGCTTTCTTT
CASSKPGFEAFF
>few|TRBV12-3/TRBV12-4|-|TRBJ1-1
TGTGCCAGCAGTTTTGCCGGAAGCACTGAAGCTTTCTTT
CASSFAGSTEAFF
>many|TRBV18|-|TRBJ1-1
TGTGCCAGCTCACCACTTGGCACCATGGACACTGAAGCTTTCTTT
CASSPLGTMDTEAFF
>many|TRBV7-2|-|TRBJ2-7
TGTGCCAGCAGCTTACGGAGCCCCACACACGAGCAGTACTTC
CASSLRSPTHEQYF
>many|TRBV20-1|TRBD2|TRBJ2-2
TGCAGTGCTAGAGCTCATGTAGCGGGAGCGAACACCGGGGAGCTGTTTTTT
CSARAHVAGANTGELFF
>many|TRBV7-8|-|TRBJ2-1
TGTGCCAGCAGCTTAGCCGCCGACGGCTACAATGAGCAGTTCTTC
CASSLAADGYNEQFF
>-|TRBV28|-|TRBJ2-7
TGTGCCATTTTTAGCGCCTTGAGCTACGAGCAGTACTTC
CAIFSALSYEQYF
>-|TRBV9|-|TRBJ1-2
TGTGCCAGCAGCGTAGCCGGCGGGGACTATGGCTACACCTTC
CASSVAGGDYGYTF
>many|TRBV7-9|-|TRBJ2-1
TGTGCCAGCAGCTTAGCTTATGAGCAGTTCTTC
CASSLAYEQFF
>many|TRBV12-3/TRBV12-4|TRBD1|TRBJ1-2
TGTGCCTCCTGGGACAGCGACTTCTATGGCTACACCTTC
CASWDSDFYGYTF
>-|TRBV4-2|TRBD2|TRBJ2-7
TGTGCCAGCAGCGTAGCGGGAGGGGCCTACGAGCAGTACTTC
CASSVAGGAYEQYF
>few|TRBV5-1|TRBD2|TRBJ2-1
TGCGCCAGCACCAAGGGACTAGCGGGAGGTTGGAGTGGTGAGCAGTTCTTC
CASTKGLAGGWSGEQFF
>few|TRBV6-5|-|TRBJ1-1
TGTGCCAGCATGAGACAGCCGAACACTGAAGCTTTCTTT
CASMRQPNTEAFF
>few|TRBV20-1|-|TRBJ2-2
TGCAGTGCTAGCGGTTCGAACACCGGGGAGCTGTTTTTT
CSASGSNTGELFF
>many|TRBV5-1|-|TRBJ1-4
TGCGCCAGCAGCTTTGGGACCACTGAAGATTGGGGAAAACGGTTTTTT
CASSFGTTEDWGKRFF
>many|TRBV7-2|-|TRBJ2-7
TGTGCCAGCAGCCTGGCCGGGACAAGCCCTCAGGGGGAGCAGTACTTC
CASSLAGTSPQGEQYF
>-|TRBV28|-|TRBJ2-7
TGTGCCAGCTCCCGGGGTAACTACGAGCAGTACTTC
CASSRGNYEQYF
>many|TRBV7-6|-|TRBJ2-1
TGTGCCAGCAGCCCGACAGTAATAGCGCCTACACCCTACAATGAGCAGTTCTTC
CASSPTVIAPTPYNEQFF
>many|TRBV7-2|-|TRBJ1-6
TGTGCCAGCAGCTTAGACACTTATAATTCACCCCTCCACTTT
CASSLDTYNSPLHF
>few|TRBV27|-|TRBJ1-5
TGTGCCAGCAGTCCGAGGGGCCCGGGGGTTGTTCAGCCCCAGCATTTT
CASSPRGPGVVQPQHF
>few|TRBV21-1|-|TRBJ2-7
TGTGCCAGCAGCAAAAGAAGGCAGTACGAGCAGTACTTC
CASSKRRQYEQYF
>few|TRBV7-8|-|TRBJ2-7
TGTGCCAGCAGCGGCCTGGGGGCGCGGCAGTACTTC
CASSGLGARQYF
>-|TRBV5-6|-|TRBJ2-3
TGTGCCAGCAGCTTGGGCCCACGTTGGACAGATACGCAGTATTTT
CASSLGPRWTDTQYF
>many|TRBV7-3|-|TRBJ2-1
TGTGCCAGCAGCTTAAGAGGTTCGGGAGTGAGCCATAATGAGCAGTTCTTC
CASSLRGSGVSHNEQFF
>-|TRBV5-1|-|TRBJ2-5
TGCGCCAGCAGCTTGGGACCAGAAGAGACCCAGTACTTC
CASSLGPEETQYF
>-|TRBV20-1|-|TRBJ1-5
TGCAGTGCTTCGGGGACACACCTTAATCAGCCCCAGCATTTT
CSASGTHLNQPQHF
>few|TRBV5-6|-|TRBJ2-5
TGTGCCAGCAGCCTTCCGAGGACATCACAAGAGACCCAGTACTTC
CASSLPRTSQETQYF
>many|TRBV6-5|TRBD1|TRBJ2-3
TGTGCCAGCAGTTATGGGACAGGGGGCACAGATACGCAGTATTTT
CASSYGTGGTDTQYF
>many|TRBV29-1|-|TRBJ2-7
TGCAGCGTTGAGCGGCAGGGAGATGGGGAGCAGTACTTC
CSVERQGDGEQYF
>few|TRBV7-2|-|TRBJ2-1
TGTGCCAGCAGTTTGATTTACAATGAGCAGTTCTTC
CASSLIYNEQFF
>-|TRBV19|-|TRBJ1-2
TGTGCCAGTAGACCTCGACAGGCGGCTAACTATGGCTACACCTTC
CASRPRQAANYGYTF
>many|TRBV11-2|TRBD1|TRBJ2-7
TGTGCCAGCAGCCTTACAGGGGTTGGAGAGCAGTACTTC
CASSLTGVGEQYF
>many|TRBV20-1|TRBD2|TRBJ2-1
TGCAGTGCTCCGGGACTAGCAAGCTACAATGAGCAGTTCTTC
CSAPGLASYNEQFF
>many|TRBV6-1|-|TRBJ1-2
TGTGCCAGCAGTGAAATCGGCCGGACGGATTATGGCTACACCTTC
CASSEIGRTDYGYTF
>few|TRBV19|TRBD2|TRBJ2-1
TGTGCCAGTAGTATATTCCCTAGCGGACTCTCGATGGGCTCCTACAATGAGCAGTTCTTC
CASSIFPSGLSMGSYNEQFF
>many|TRBV2|-|TRBJ1-5
TGTGCCAGCACAGGGCCAAGGGAAGATCAGCCCCAGCATTTT
CASTGPREDQPQHF
>many|TRBV12-3/TRBV12-4|TRBD2|TRBJ2-1
TGTGCCACCAGCCCGGGGGGACGGGTAGGGCCGGGAAATGAGCAGTTCTTC
CATSPGGRVGPGNEQFF
>many|TRBV7-9|TRBD1|TRBJ1-5
TGTGCCAGCACCTCCGACAGGGTACAGCCCCAGCATTTT
CASTSDRVQPQHF
>many|TRBV24-1|-|TRBJ2-7
TGTGCCTCGGGGGCGAGGGATTCCTACGAGCAGTACTTC
CASGARDSYEQYF
>many|TRBV12-3/TRBV12-4|TRBD1|TRBJ1-2
TGTGCCAGCAGCCGGCCGACAGGGAGGACCTATGGCTACACCTTC
CASSRPTGRTYGYTF
>-|TRBV29-1|-|TRBJ1-2
TGCAGCGTCCTCCCCCGGGGAGCCTATGGCTACACCTTC
CSVLPRGAYGYTF
>many|TRBV6-1|-|TRBJ2-1
TGTGCCAGCAGTGAAGGGCTCCAGAATGAGCAGTTCTTC
CASSEGLQNEQFF
>many|TRBV6-1|-|TRBJ2-2
TGTGCCAGCAGTGAAAGGGCAGGGAACACCGGGGAGCTGTTTTTT
CASSERAGNTGELFF
>many|TRBV29-1|TRBD1|TRBJ2-7
TGCAGCGTCGGCAAGACAGGGGGCGACGAGCAGTACTTC
CSVGKTGGDEQYF
>-|TRBV4-1|-|TRBJ2-2
TGCGCCTGCAGCCCCCTCGACGGCGAGAACACCGGGGAGCTGTTTTTT
CACSPLDGENTGELFF
>many|TRBV30|TRBD2|TRBJ2-5
TGTGCCTGGAGTGTCGGACTAGCGGAACAAGAGACCCAGTACTTC
CAWSVGLAEQETQYF
>many|TRBV27|TRBD1|TRBJ1-1
TGTGCCAGCAGTACTCTCTGGGACAGACTGAACACTGAAGCTTTCTTT
CASSTLWDRLNTEAFF
>many|TRBV20-1|-|TRBJ1-1
TGCAGTGCTAGATTGCCTTTCGGCGCGAACACTGAAGCTTTCTTT
CSARLPFGANTEAFF
>many|TRBV3-1|TRBD1|TRBJ1-6
TGTGCCAGCAGCCGCCGGGACAGCCATAATTCACCCCTCCACTTT
CASSRRDSHNSPLHF
>many|TRBV7-7|TRBD1|TRBJ2-3
TGTGCCAGCAGCACAGGGGTCGGCACAGATACGCAGTATTTT
CASSTGVGTDTQYF
>-|TRBV7-6|-|TRBJ1-5
TGTGCCAGCAGCTTAGTGGGGCAGCCCCAGCATTTT
CASSLVGQPQHF
>few|TRBV7-2|TRBD2|TRBJ2-7
TGTGCCAGCAGCCCTCGCGCGGGACTAGCGTACTCCTCCTACGAGCAGTACTTC
CASSPRAGLAYSSYEQYF
>few|TRBV4-1|TRBD1|TRBJ1-1
TGCGCCAGCAGCCAAGATTGGACAGGGGGAGCTTTCTTT
CASSQDWTGGAFF
>many|TRBV20-1|TRBD2|TRBJ2-1
TGCAGTGCTCGACTAGCGGGAGACCATGAGCAGTTCTTC
CSARLAGDHEQFF